The 24 T cell receptor beta chains presented below share a single source sample, sequenced in a study of blood T cell repertoires in COVID-19. Using immunoSEQ multiplex PCR, the repertoire was profiled, and TCRdb retains in-frame clones only, with some absent. Here the sample spans around 100,000 clones, roughly 87% being singletons. Sequencing used peripheral blood. The receptors shown here come from a human donor in a cohort sampled during active COVID-19.

The genes are TRBV6-6 and TRBJ2-7; 8 positions match TRBD1. Germline V CDR1 and CDR2: MNHNY, SVGAGI (reference sequence). V was clipped by 8 bases and J by 5 bases; unmatched bases: 8. The CDR3 covers 13 residues. The CDR3 loop reads CASHRTGSHEQYF. CDR3 coding DNA: TGTGCCAGCCACAGGACAGGGAGTCACGAGCAGTACTTC.

The chain links TRBV6-1 to TRBJ1-2; D remains ambiguous. The CDR3 totals 12 residues. Deletions cut 3 bases from V and 5 bases from J, with 7 bases between. Germline V gene lookup returns CDR1 MNHNS and CDR2 SASEGT. CDR3 sequence: CASSDRQYGYTF. In DNA form, the CDR3 reads TGTGCCAGCAGTGATCGACAATATGGCTACACCTTC.

The rearrangement uses TRBV19 and TRBJ2-3; no reliable D call. CDR1 and CDR2 (germline): LNHDA, SQIVND (reference sequence). The CDR3 loop spans 13 amino acids. Deletions cut 3 bases from V and 6 bases from J, with 10 bases between. CDR3 nucleotide sequence: TGTGCCAGTAGTATTGGCTTCCCGGATACGCAGTATTTT. Protein sequence: CASSIGFPDTQYF.

CDR3 sequence: CASSLSKRSTADREAEAFF. As DNA, the CDR3 is TGTGCCAGCAGTTTATCAAAGCGTTCGACCGCGGACAGGGAGGCTGAAGCTTTCTTT. The J gene is TRBJ1-1, the V gene TRBV28, with TRBD1 identical over 8 bases. Losses at the gene ends were 1 base for V and 6 bases for J; bases not matched to a gene: 19. The CDR3 totals 19 residues. CDR1 is MDHEN, CDR2 SYDVKM, per germline.

This chain connects TRBV19 to TRBJ2-1, with D unclear. The CDR3 is 13 residues long. V lost 5 bases and J 4 bases, leaving 9 bases between the germline ends. The germline V gene has CDR1 LNHDA and CDR2 SQIVND (reference sequence). This CDR3 reads CASSVTYYNEQFF. The DNA for the CDR3 is TGTGCCAGTAGTGTCACCTATTACAATGAGCAGTTCTTC.

This clone was detected only a few times. The chain combines TRBV5-1 with TRBJ2-7, with D tentatively TRBD2 (5 bases). V lost 5 bases, J lost 2 bases, and 17 bases lay in between. The CDR3 runs to 15 residues. Germline CDR1 is SGHRS and CDR2 is YFSETQ. In DNA, the CDR3 is TGCGCCAGCAGTTACTCGGGCCCTAGCCCCTACGAGCAGTACTTC. It encodes CASSYSGPSPYEQYF.

This clone appeared a single time. The chain recombines TRBV9 with TRBJ2-1, with TRBD2 identical over 11 bases. This CDR3 spans 16 amino acids. Losses at the gene ends were 4 bases for V and 7 bases for J; bases not matched to a gene: 10. Germline-derived CDR1 and CDR2 are SGDLS and YYNGEE. The DNA for the CDR3 is TGTGCCAGCAGCCCGCTCACTAGCGGGAGCTTAAATGAGCAGTTCTTC. Its protein product is CASSPLTSGSLNEQFF.

V gene TRBV7-2 combines with J gene TRBJ1-5; no clear D. The V and J ends lost 4 bases and 1 base respectively, with 11 bases between them. This CDR3 region has 15 residues. CDR1 SGHTA and CDR2 FQGNSA come from the germline V gene. CDR3 nucleotide sequence: TGTGCCAGCAGCTCTCACATCATGAGCAATCAGCCCCAGCATTTT. It encodes CASSSHIMSNQPQHF. Drawing the rest from reference TRBV7-2 and TRBJ1-5, the complete variable domain is GAGVSQSPSNKVTEKGKDVELRCDPISGHTALYWYRQSLGQGLEFLIYFQGNSAPDKSGLPSDRFSAERTGGSVSTLTIQRTQQEDSAVYLCASSSHIMSNQPQHFGDGTRLSIL.

This chain uses TRBV7-5 with TRBJ1-5. TRBV7-5 is a known pseudogene. The CDR3 length is 17 residues. This CDR3 reads CARSLDMRIAGNQPQHF. For the CDR3, the DNA is TGTGCCAGAAGCTTAGATATGAGGATAGCGGGAAATCAGCCCCAGCATTTT.

The chain recombines TRBV9 with TRBJ1-4; D is undetermined. Germline CDR1 is SGDLS and CDR2 is YYNGEE. Trimming removed 4 bases from V and 0 bases from J, with 13 bases in between. This CDR3 spans 16 amino acids. The CDR3 protein is CASSPRQEATNEKLFF. As DNA, the CDR3 is TGTGCCAGCAGCCCCCGGCAGGAAGCAACTAATGAAAAACTGTTTTTT.

This clone is a singleton in its sample. V is TRBV29-1 and J is TRBJ2-3; 8 positions match TRBD2. Germline loops: CDR1 SQVTM, CDR2 ANQGSEA. The CDR3 is made up of 15 amino acids. Germline trimming cut 4 bases from V and 2 bases from J; bases unmatched to any gene: 8. The CDR3 spells CSVGSPAGATDTQYF. The CDR3 region has the DNA TGCAGCGTTGGATCCCCAGCGGGGGCCACAGATACGCAGTATTTT.

This rearrangement joins TRBV6-5 to TRBJ1-2; D remains ambiguous. V lost 6 bases and J 5 bases, leaving 19 bases between the germline ends. The V gene's germline CDR1 is MNHEY and CDR2 SVGAGI. The CDR3 sequence is 15 residues long. In nucleotides, the CDR3 is TGTGCCAGCAGCACCCCTTACCCACAAGATTATGGCTACACCTTC. Encoded protein: CASSTPYPQDYGYTF.

The rearrangement links TRBV5-1 to TRBJ1-1; 7 positions match TRBD1. This CDR3 contains 14 residues. The germline V gene encodes CDR1 SGHRS and CDR2 YFSETQ. The V and J ends lost 3 bases and 3 bases, in that order; junction bases with no gene match: 5. The CDR3 region is CASSWDSGDTEAFF. DNA for the CDR3: TGCGCCAGCAGCTGGGACAGTGGGGACACTGAAGCTTTCTTT.

This clone has a single count. This chain uses TRBV6-5 with TRBJ2-7; 8 nucleotides agree with TRBD1. The J segment lost 2 bases and the V segment lost 5 bases, leaving 2 bases of the junction unmatched. Germline V gives CDR1 MNHEY, CDR2 SVGAGI. This CDR3 is 13 amino acids long. The CDR3 region is CASSRDRTYEQYF. The CDR3 DNA sequence: TGTGCCAGCAGTCGGGACAGGACCTACGAGCAGTACTTC.

The chain recombines TRBV28 with TRBJ1-2, with a tentative D call TRBD1 (6 bases). The CDR3 has 13 amino acids. V was clipped by 3 bases and J by 3 bases, with 8 bases between them. From germline, CDR1 is MDHEN and CDR2 SYDVKM. CDR3 protein: CASSFRGYYGYTF. The CDR3, as DNA: TGTGCCAGCAGTTTTAGGGGGTACTATGGCTACACCTTC.

This clone was counted a single time. This chain uses TRBV10-3 with TRBJ2-2; TRBD2 agrees at 10 bases. This CDR3 has 17 amino acids. The trim removed 0 bases at V and 2 bases at J, leaving 3 bases unmatched. Germline CDR1 ENHRY, CDR2 SYGVKD. CDR3 sequence reads: CAISESGLAENTGELFF. The CDR3 coding sequence is TGTGCCATCAGTGAGTCAGGACTAGCGGAAAACACCGGGGAGCTGTTTTTT.

The CDR3, as DNA: TGTGCCAGCAGCCAAGATCCGGCTAACTATGGCTACACCTTC. Translation gives CASSQDPANYGYTF. The chain recombines TRBV3-1 (or the pseudogene TRBV3-2) with TRBJ1-2; no firm D call. Germline lookup yields CDR1 LGHDT and CDR2 YNNKEL (reference sequence). Deletions cut 0 bases from V and 0 bases from J, with 5 bases between. This CDR3 has 14 amino acids.

In DNA form, the CDR3 reads TGTGCCAGCTCTCGGACAGGGTCGGGCAATCAGCCCCAGCATTTT. Protein: CASSRTGSGNQPQHF. This chain uses TRBV2 with TRBJ1-5; TRBD1 matches 8 bases. The trim removed 8 bases at V and 2 bases at J, leaving 8 bases unmatched. CDR3 length: 15 residues. The germline V gene has CDR1 SNHLY and CDR2 FYNNEI.

CDR3 amino acids: CASGRVAGFQETQYF. DNA for the CDR3: TGTGCCAGCGGAAGGGTAGCGGGATTTCAAGAGACCCAGTACTTC. The gene calls are TRBV2 and TRBJ2-5; TRBD2 agrees at 8 bases. Germline V lookup: CDR1 SNHLY, CDR2 FYNNEI. V shed 8 bases, J shed 2 bases, and the junction held 10 bases outside the gene matches. There are 15 residues in the CDR3.

The V call is TRBV2, the J call TRBJ1-2; 8 positions match TRBD1. V lost 9 bases, J lost 8 bases, and 20 bases stayed unmatched. Germline values: CDR1 SNHLY, CDR2 FYNNEI. CDR3 size: 16 residues. The DNA for the CDR3 is TGTGCCAGGGGAGGGACAGGATCGGTTCCACTTGGGGGCTACACCTTC. Encoded protein: CARGGTGSVPLGGYTF.

This chain links TRBV2 with TRBJ1-2; D might be TRBD1 (6 bases). Germline CDR1 is SNHLY and CDR2 is FYNNEI. This CDR3 comprises 15 residues. The ends were cut back, 6 bases at V and 5 bases at J, with 19 bases in the middle. CDR3 residues: CASRENRDPTYGYTF. The CDR3 DNA sequence: TGTGCCAGCAGAGAAAACAGGGACCCCACATATGGCTACACCTTC.

The chain is built from TRBV10-1 and TRBJ1-1; TRBD1 is a possible D gene (5 bases). V dropped 4 bases and J dropped 7 bases, with 13 bases sitting between them. CDR3 length: 13 amino acids. The germline CDR1 and CDR2 sequences are WNHNN and SYGVQD (reference sequence). The CDR3 DNA reads TGCGCCAGCAGTGTCCATCCGGGGGATGAAGCTTTCTTT. This translates into CASSVHPGDEAFF.

J is TRBJ2-2 and V is TRBV24-1; maybe TRBD2 (5 bases). Germline values: CDR1 KGHDR, CDR2 SFDVKD. V lost 8 bases to trimming and J lost 5 bases, with 11 bases between them. There are 13 residues in the CDR3. CDR3 bases: TGTGCCACCACCCACCGGGGTACCGGGGAGCTGTTTTTT. The encoded protein is CATTHRGTGELFF.

This clone has just one count. The gene calls are TRBV12-3 or TRBV12-4 and TRBJ2-3; TRBD2 is a possible D gene (5 bases). The V and J ends lost 6 bases and 6 bases respectively, with 7 bases between them. The CDR3 extends over 11 amino acids. Here the CDR3 reads CASSRGDTQYF. CDR3 bases: TGTGCCAGCAGCCGCGGGGATACGCAGTATTTT.